The 6 T cell receptor beta chains below come from one sample, sequenced in a study of patients and donors after allogeneic stem cell transplantation. MiXCR, run by TCRdb on the RT-PCR reads, gives a single entry per CDR3 protein. Of 900,000 to 1,000,000 distinct CDR3 sequences listed, around 17% are singletons. The specimen was blood, either unsorted or a sorted T cell fraction (not recorded which). These receptors were obtained from a human donor who was either an allogeneic HSCT recipient or a stem cell or donor lymphocyte infusion donor (not recorded which). It is not recorded whose cells these are; they may come from a transplant donor.

The J gene is TRBJ2-6, the V gene TRBV30; D unclear. Germline V gene lookup returns CDR1 GTSNPN and CDR2 SVGIG (reference sequence). This CDR3 comprises 12 residues. Trimming cost V 4 bases and J 1 base, with 2 bases left between them. The chain's CDR3 is CAWNSGANVLTF. In nucleotides, the CDR3 is TGTGCCTGGAATTCTGGGGCCAACGTCCTGACTTTC.

This chain uses TRBV7-8 with TRBJ2-2, with a tentative D call TRBD1 (6 bases). The ends were cut back, 6 bases at V and 4 bases at J, with 15 bases in the middle. The CDR3 is 15 residues long. The V gene's germline CDR1 is SGHVS and CDR2 FQNEAQ. In DNA, the CDR3 is TGTGCCAGCAGACATGGACAGAGACTCACCGGGGAGCTGTTTTTT. Protein: CASRHGQRLTGELFF. Full variable domain (remainder filled in from reference TRBV7-8 and TRBJ2-2): GAGVSQSPRYKVAKRGQDVALRCDPISGHVSLFWYQQALGQGPEFLTYFQNEAQLDKSGLPSDRFFAERPEGSVSTLKIQRTQQEDSAVYLCASRHGQRLTGELFFGEGSRLTVL.

This clonotype has a handful of counts. The rearrangement joins TRBV6-1 to TRBJ1-3; D is possibly TRBD1 (6 bases). V lost 8 bases, J lost 0 bases, and 11 bases lay in between. Germline V CDR1 and CDR2: MNHNS, SASEGT. The CDR3 has 14 amino acids. Here the CDR3 reads CASHTGFSGNTIYF. The CDR3 coding sequence is TGTGCCAGCCACACAGGGTTCTCTGGAAACACCATATATTTT.

The rearrangement joins TRBV24-1 to TRBJ2-3, with a weak D call TRBD2 (5 bases). Looked up from germline, CDR1 is KGHDR and CDR2 is SFDVKD. CDR3 length: 17 residues. Deletions cut 3 bases from V and 2 bases from J, with 17 bases between. In DNA, the CDR3 is TGTGCCACCAGTGATAACAGCCAGCGGCTCTTCACAGATACGCAGTATTTT. Encoded protein: CATSDNSQRLFTDTQYF.

The DNA of the CDR3 is TGCGCCAGCAGCCAAACGGAAAGGCAGAACACTGAAGCTTTCTTT. Encoded protein: CASSQTERQNTEAFF. The V gene is TRBV4-3, the J gene TRBJ1-1, with D hard to call. Trimming shortened V by 2 bases and J by 1 base, and 11 bases separated the two germline ends. Germline CDR1 and CDR2: LGHNA and YSLEER. This CDR3 has 15 residues.

CDR3 residues: CASSLLTAGSTDTQYF. In DNA form, the CDR3 reads TGTGCCAGCAGCTTATTAACAGCGGGTAGCACAGATACGCAGTATTTT. V and J are TRBV7-9 and TRBJ2-3; D may be TRBD2 (6 bases). The CDR3 runs 16 residues. V gave up 2 bases and J gave up 0 bases, with 12 bases separating them. Germline V CDR1 and CDR2: SEHNR, FQNEAQ (reference sequence).